This T cell receptor beta chain came from a study of shared clonotypes between healthy human individuals. Study-level background: The cohort comprised a couple of women and a few men. Their ages spanned 18 to 49 years.

V was cut by 3 bases and J by 7 bases, with 10 bases left in between. The CDR3 has 13 residues. Germline V gene data show CDR1 as SGHTA and CDR2 as FQGNSA. Across several immunoSEQ plates, the genomic DNA of each subset was split evenly. Unsorted PBMC DNA was sequenced on ten immunoSEQ deep assay plates. Generated by immunoSEQ multiplex PCR, the TCRdb table keeps only in-frame clones and is missing some. The table has some 530,000 clones, around 85% seen once. This rearrangement joins TRBV7-2 to TRBJ1-5, with D hard to call. The receptor comes from a woman aged 40-49 years in good health. Some clones in this sample may be carry-over from other donors' samples. Sequencing was performed on PBMCs. As DNA, the CDR3 is TGTGCCAGCAGCTTTGGTGGGTTGCAGCCCCAGCATTTT. It yields the protein CASSFGGLQPQHF.